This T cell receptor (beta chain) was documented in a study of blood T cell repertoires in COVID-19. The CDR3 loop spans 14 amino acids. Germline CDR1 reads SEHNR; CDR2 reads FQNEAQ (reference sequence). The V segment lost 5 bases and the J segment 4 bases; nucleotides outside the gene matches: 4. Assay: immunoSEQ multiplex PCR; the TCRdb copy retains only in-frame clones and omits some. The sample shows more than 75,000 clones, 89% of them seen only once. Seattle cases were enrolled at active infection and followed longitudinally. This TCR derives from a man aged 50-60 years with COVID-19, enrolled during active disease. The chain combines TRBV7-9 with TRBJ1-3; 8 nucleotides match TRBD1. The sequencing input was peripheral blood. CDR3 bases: TGTGCCAGCAGCACCCGGACAGGGGGAAACACCATATATTTT. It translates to CASSTRTGGNTIYF. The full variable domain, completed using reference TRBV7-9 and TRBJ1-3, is DTGVSQNPRHKITKRGQNVTFRCDPISEHNRLYWYRQTLGQGPEFLTYFQNEAQLEKSRLLSDRFSAERPKGSFSTLEIQRTEQGDSAMYLCASSTRTGGNTIYFGEGSWLTVV.